The entry below describes one T cell receptor beta chain. Antigen specificity is unknown. Sequenced material consisted of expressed TCRB transcripts (all of the isolated RNA was reverse transcribed). Using immunoSEQ multiplex PCR, the repertoire was profiled, and TCRdb retains in-frame clones only, with some absent. The sample includes under 300,000 clones, about 14% of them seen just once. Without exception, sorted populations had purity beyond 95%. The CDR3 loop spans 15 amino acids. Trimming removed 0 bases at V and 1 base at J, with 10 bases between. Germline CDR1 SGHRS, CDR2 YFSETQ. The entry originates in a study of beta chain features in type 1 diabetes. Looking at the study overall: The patient and healthy donor groups were comparable for age, gender and cell yields. All of the samples together had roughly 98 million sorted cells examined.

Study findings and constraints: Among all four CD4+ subsets, Type 1 diabetes patients had TCRB CDR3s that were moderately but significantly shorter.

The sample taken for sequencing was naive CD4+ T cells from blood. The J gene is TRBJ2-5, the V gene TRBV5-1; a weak D match, TRBD1 (5 bases). The sequence was obtained from a man aged 25-45 years with type 1 diabetes. The CDR3 bases are TGCGCCAGCAGCTTGGAGGGGTTTCGCCAAGAGACCCAGTACTTC. Residues: CASSLEGFRQETQYF. Filled out from reference TRBV5-1 and TRBJ2-5, the complete variable domain reads KAGVTQTPRYLIKTRGQQVTLSCSPISGHRSVSWYQQTPGQGLQFLFEYFSETQRNKGNFPGRFSGRQFSNSRSEMNVSTLELGDSALYLCASSLEGFRQETQYFGPGTRLLVL.